This T cell receptor (beta chain) was recorded in a study of cytomegalovirus exposure and HLA in healthy donors. Looked up from germline, CDR1 is SGHRS and CDR2 is YFSETQ. This CDR3 contains 15 residues. The PCR made use of 60 Vbeta and 13 Jbeta primers. TCRdb's table, derived via immunoSEQ multiplex PCR, lists solely in-frame clones and lacks some. The data contain some 110,000 clones, over 60% of them singletons. This cohort consisted of healthy bone marrow donors. Sequencing used PBMCs. The receptor's source is a man aged 25 to 45 in good health and CMV-seropositive. The chain is built from TRBV5-1 and TRBJ2-5; TRBD1 is a possible D gene (5 bases). The J call may be wrong; the DNA end is better matched by TRBJ2-7. CDR3 coding DNA: TGCGCCAGCAGCTTGGTAGGGGCAGACTCCTACGAGCAGTACTTC. Its protein product is CASSLVGADSYEQYF.